The clone carrying this TCR beta chain was detected only a few times. As yet, its antigen is unknown. Germline V gene lookup returns CDR1 SGHAT and CDR2 FQNNGV. V lost 5 bases, J lost 9 bases, and 15 bases lay in between. CDR3 size: 13 residues. Expressed TCRB transcripts were sequenced, since all the RNA that had been isolated was reverse transcribed. The method was immunoSEQ multiplex PCR; TCRdb's version includes in-frame clones alone and lacks a portion of them. The sample has under 200,000 clones; 10% are singletons. The record originates from a study of beta chain features in type 1 diabetes. Findings and caveats of the study: Fewer junction insertions and more nucleotide deletions appeared in type 1 diabetes patients. A cDNA-based sequencing approach could over-represent cells with high TCR expression. When Type 1 diabetes patients were examined, their TCRB CDR3s proved moderately but significantly shorter in all four CD4+ subsets.

The origin of this receptor is a man under 40 with type 1 diabetes. Sequenced sample: central memory CD4+ T cells from blood. The chain combines TRBV11-2 with TRBJ2-3; no firm D call. The CDR3 here is CASSTANLRTQYF. CDR3 coding DNA: TGTGCCAGCAGCACCGCTAACTTGAGGACGCAGTATTTT.